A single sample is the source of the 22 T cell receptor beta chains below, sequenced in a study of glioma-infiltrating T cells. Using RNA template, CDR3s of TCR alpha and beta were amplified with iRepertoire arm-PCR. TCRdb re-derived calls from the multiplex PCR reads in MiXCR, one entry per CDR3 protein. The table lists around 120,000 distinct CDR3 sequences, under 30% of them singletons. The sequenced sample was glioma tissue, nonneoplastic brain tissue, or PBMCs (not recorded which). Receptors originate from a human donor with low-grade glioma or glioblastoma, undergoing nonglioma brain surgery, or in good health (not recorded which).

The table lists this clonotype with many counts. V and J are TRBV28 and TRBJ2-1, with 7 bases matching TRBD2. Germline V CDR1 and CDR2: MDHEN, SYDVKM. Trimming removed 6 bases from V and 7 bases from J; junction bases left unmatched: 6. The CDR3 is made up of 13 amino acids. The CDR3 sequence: CASRPTSLNEQFF. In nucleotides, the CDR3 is TGTGCCAGCAGGCCGACTAGCCTAAATGAGCAGTTCTTC.

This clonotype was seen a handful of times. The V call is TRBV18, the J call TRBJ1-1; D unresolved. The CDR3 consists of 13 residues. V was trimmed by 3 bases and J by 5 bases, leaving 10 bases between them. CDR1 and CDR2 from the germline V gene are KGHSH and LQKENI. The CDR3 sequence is CASSPKEFTEAFF. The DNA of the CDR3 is TGTGCCAGCTCACCGAAAGAGTTTACTGAAGCTTTCTTT.

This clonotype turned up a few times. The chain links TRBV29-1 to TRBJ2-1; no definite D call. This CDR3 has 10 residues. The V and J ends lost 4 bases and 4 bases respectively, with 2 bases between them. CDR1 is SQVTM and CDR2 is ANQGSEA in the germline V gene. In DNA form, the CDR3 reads TGCAGCGTTGTTTACAATGAGCAGTTCTTC. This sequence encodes CSVVYNEQFF.

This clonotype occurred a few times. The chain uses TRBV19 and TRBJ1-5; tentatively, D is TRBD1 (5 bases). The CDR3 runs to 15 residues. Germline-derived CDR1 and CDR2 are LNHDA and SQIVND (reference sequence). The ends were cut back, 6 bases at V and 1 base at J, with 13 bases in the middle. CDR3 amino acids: CASSLGGKSNQPQHF. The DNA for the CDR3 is TGTGCCAGTAGCCTCGGGGGGAAGAGCAATCAGCCCCAGCATTTT.

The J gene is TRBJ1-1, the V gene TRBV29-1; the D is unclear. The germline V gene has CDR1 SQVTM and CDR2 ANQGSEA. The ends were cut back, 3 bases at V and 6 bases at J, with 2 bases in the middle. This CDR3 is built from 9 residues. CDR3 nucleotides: TGCAGCGTTGACTCTGAAGCTTTCTTT. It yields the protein CSVDSEAFF.

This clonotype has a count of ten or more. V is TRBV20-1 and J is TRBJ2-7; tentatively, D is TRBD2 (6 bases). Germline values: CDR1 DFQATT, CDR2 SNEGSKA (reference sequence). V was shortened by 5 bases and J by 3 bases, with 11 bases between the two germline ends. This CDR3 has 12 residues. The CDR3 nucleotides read TGCAGTGCTGCCCGGGACTTCTACGAGCAGTACGTC. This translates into CSAARDFYEQYV.

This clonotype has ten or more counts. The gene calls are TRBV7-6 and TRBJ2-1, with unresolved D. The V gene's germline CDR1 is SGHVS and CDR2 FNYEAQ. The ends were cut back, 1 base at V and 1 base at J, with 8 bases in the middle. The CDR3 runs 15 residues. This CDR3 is CASSLETGSYNEQFF. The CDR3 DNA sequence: TGTGCCAGCAGCTTAGAAACGGGTTCCTACAATGAGCAGTTCTTC. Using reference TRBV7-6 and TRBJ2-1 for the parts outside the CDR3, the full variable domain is GAGVSQSPRYKVTKRGQDVALRCDPISGHVSLYWYRQALGQGPEFLTYFNYEAQQDKSGLPNDRFSAERPEGSISTLTIQRTEQRDSAMYRCASSLETGSYNEQFFGPGTRLTVL.

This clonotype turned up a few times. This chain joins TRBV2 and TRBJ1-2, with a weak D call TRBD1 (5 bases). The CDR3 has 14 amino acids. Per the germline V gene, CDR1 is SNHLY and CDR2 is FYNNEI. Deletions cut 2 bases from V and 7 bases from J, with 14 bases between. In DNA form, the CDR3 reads TGTGCCAGCAGTGAACTTCCCAGGGAGGTTGGCTACACCTTC. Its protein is CASSELPREVGYTF. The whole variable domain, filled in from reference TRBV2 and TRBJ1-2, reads EPEVTQTPSHQVTQMGQEVILRCVPISNHLYFYWYRQILGQKVEFLVSFYNNEISEKSEIFDDQFSVERPDGSNFTLKIRSTKLEDSAMYFCASSELPREVGYTFGSGTRLTVV.

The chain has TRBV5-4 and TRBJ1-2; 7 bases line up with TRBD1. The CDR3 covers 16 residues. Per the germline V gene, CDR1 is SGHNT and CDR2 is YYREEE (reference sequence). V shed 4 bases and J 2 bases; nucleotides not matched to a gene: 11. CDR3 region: CASSGPRQGQNYGYTF. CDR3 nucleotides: TGTGCCAGCAGCGGACCTCGACAGGGACAAAACTATGGCTACACCTTC.

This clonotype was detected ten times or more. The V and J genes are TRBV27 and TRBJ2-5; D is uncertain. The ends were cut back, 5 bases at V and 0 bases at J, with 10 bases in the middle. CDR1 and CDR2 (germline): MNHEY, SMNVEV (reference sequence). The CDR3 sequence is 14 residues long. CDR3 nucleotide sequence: TGTGCCAGCAGTGCGAGAGAGTACCAAGAGACCCAGTACTTC. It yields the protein CASSAREYQETQYF.

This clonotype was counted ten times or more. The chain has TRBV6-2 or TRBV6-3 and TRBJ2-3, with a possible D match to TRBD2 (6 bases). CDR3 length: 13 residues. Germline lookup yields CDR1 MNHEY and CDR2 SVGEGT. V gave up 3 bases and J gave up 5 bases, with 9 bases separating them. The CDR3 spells CASSYLGGDTQYF. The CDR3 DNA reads TGTGCCAGCAGTTATCTGGGAGGAGATACGCAGTATTTT.

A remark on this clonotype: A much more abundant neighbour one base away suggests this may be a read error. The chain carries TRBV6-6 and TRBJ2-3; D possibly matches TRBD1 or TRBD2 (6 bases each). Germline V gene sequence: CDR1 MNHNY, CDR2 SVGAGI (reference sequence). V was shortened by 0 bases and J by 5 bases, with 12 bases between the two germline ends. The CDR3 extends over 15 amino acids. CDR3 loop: CASSYSGGQEDTQYF. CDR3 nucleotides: TGTGCCAGCAGTTACTCCGGGGGCCAGGAAGATACGCAGTATTTT.

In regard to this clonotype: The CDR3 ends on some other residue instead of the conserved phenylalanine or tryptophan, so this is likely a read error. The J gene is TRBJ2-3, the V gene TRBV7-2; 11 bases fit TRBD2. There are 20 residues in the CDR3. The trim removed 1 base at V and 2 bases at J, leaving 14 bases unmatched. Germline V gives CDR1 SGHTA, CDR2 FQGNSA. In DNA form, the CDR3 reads TGTGCCAGCAGCTTAGTGCGTCCGACTAGCGGGGTCACCCACACAGATACGCAGTATTCT. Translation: CASSLVRPTSGVTHTDTQYS.

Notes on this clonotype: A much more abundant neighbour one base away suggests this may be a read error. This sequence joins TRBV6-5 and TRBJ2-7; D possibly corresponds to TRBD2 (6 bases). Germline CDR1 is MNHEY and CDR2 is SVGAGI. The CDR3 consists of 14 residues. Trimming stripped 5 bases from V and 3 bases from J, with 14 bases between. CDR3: CASSPALACYEQYV. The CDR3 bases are TGTGCCAGCAGTCCCGCACTAGCCTGCTACGAGCAGTACGTC.

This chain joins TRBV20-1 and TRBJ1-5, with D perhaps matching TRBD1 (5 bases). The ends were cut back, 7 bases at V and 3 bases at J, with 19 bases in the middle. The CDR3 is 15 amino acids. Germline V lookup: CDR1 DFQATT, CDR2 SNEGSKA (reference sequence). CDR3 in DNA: TGCAGTGTCACCAGCCCCGCAGGGCTCAATCAGCCCCAGCATTTT. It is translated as CSVTSPAGLNQPQHF.

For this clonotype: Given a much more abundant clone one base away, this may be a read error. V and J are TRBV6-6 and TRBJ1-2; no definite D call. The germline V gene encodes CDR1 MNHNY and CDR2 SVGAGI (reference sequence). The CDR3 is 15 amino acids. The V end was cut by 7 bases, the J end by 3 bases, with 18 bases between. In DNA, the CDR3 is TGTGCCAGCATTTCCCCCGGACGGTCCTACTATGGCTACACCTTC. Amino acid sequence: CASISPGRSYYGYTF.

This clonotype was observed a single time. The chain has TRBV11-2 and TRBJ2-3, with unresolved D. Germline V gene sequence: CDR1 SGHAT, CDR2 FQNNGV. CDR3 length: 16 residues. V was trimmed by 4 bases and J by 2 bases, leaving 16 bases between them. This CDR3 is CASSSNSEMTTDTQYF. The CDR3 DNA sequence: TGTGCCAGCAGCTCCAACAGCGAAATGACCACAGATACGCAGTATTTT.

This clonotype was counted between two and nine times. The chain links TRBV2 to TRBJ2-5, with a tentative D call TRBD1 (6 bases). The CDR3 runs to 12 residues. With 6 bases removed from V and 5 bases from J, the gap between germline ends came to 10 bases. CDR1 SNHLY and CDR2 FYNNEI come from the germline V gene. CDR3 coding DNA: TGTGCCAGCAGCGCTACAGGGGAGACCCAGTACTTC. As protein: CASSATGETQYF.

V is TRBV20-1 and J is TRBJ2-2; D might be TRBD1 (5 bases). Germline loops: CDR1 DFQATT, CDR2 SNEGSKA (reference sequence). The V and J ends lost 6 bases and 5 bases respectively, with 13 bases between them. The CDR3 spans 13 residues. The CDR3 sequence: CSAEGVGTGELFF. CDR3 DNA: TGCAGTGCCGAAGGGGTGGGGACCGGGGAGCTGTTTTTT.

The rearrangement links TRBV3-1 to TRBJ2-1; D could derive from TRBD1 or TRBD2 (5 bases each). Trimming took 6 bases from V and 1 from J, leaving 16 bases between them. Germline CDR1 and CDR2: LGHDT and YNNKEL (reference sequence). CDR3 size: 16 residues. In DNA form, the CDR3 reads TGTGCCAGCAGTCGTGGGACCCCTCAATCCTACAATGAGCAGTTCTTC. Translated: CASSRGTPQSYNEQFF.

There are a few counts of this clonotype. Written as DNA, the CDR3 is TGTGCCAGCAGCCAAGGGAGTAGGGGTACTGAAGCTTTCTTT. This codes for CASSQGSRGTEAFF. This chain joins TRBV3-1 and TRBJ1-1; maybe TRBD1 (5 bases). With 1 base removed from V and 5 bases from J, the gap between germline ends came to 11 bases. This CDR3 is built from 14 residues. Germline loops: CDR1 LGHDT, CDR2 YNNKEL (reference sequence). The variable domain in full, completed from reference TRBV3-1 and TRBJ1-1, reads DTAVSQTPKYLVTQMGNDKSIKCEQNLGHDTMYWYKQDSKKFLKIMFSYNNKELIINETVPNRFSPKSPDKAHLNLHINSLELGDSAVYFCASSQGSRGTEAFFGQGTRLTVV.

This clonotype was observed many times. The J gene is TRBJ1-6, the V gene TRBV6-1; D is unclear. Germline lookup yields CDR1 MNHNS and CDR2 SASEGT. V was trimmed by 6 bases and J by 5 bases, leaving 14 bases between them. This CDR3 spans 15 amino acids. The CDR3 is CASSDGRLNNSPLHF. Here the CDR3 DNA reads TGTGCCAGCAGCGACGGGAGACTGAATAATTCACCCCTCCACTTT.